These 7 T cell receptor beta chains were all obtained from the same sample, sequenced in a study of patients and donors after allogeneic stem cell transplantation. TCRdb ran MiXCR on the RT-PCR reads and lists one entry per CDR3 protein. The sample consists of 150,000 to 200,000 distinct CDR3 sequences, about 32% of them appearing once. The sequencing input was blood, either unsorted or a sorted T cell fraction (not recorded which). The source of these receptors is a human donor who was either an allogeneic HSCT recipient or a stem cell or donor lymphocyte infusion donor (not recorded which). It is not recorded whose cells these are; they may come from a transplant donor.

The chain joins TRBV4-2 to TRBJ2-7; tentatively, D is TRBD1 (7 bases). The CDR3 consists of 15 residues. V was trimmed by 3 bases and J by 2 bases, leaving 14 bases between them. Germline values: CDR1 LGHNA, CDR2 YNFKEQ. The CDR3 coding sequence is TGTGCCAGCAGCCAGGGAGGCCAGGGGGCCTACGAGCAGTACTTC. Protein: CASSQGGQGAYEQYF.

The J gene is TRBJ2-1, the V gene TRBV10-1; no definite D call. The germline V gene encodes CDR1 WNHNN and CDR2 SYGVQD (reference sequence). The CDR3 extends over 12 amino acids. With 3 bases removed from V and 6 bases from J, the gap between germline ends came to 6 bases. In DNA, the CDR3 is TGCGCCAGCAGTGACTGGGTCAATGAGCAGTTCTTC. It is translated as CASSDWVNEQFF.

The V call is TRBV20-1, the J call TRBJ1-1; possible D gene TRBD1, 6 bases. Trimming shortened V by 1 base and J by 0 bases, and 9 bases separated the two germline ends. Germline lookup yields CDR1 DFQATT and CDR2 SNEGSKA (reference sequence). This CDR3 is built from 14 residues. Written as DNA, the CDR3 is TGCAGTGCTAGAGCCGGACAGTTGAACACTGAAGCTTTCTTT. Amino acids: CSARAGQLNTEAFF.

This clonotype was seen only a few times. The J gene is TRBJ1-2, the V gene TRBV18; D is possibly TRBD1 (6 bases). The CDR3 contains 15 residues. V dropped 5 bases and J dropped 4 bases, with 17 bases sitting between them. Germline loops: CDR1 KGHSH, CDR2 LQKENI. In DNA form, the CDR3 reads TGTGCCAGCTCATCTCAGACAGGTTCGGTCTATGGCTACACCTTC. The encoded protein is CASSSQTGSVYGYTF.

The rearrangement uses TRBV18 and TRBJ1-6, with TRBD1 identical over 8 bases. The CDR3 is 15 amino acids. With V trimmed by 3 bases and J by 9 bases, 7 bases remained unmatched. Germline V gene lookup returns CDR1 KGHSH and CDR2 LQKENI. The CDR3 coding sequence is TGTGCCAGCTCACCCGTGGGGCAGGGGGCTTCACCCCTCCACTTT. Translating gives CASSPVGQGASPLHF.

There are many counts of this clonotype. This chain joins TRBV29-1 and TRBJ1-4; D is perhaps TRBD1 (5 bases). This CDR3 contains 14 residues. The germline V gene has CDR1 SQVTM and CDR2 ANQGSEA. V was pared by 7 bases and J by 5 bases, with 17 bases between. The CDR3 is CSATIQVVNEKLFF. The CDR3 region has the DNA TGCAGCGCTACCATACAGGTAGTAAATGAAAAACTGTTTTTT. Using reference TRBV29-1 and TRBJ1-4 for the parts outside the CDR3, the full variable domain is SAVISQKPSRDICQRGTSLTIQCQVDSQVTMMFWYRQQPGQSLTLIATANQGSEATYESGFVIDKFPISRPNLTFSTLTVSNMSPEDSSIYLCSATIQVVNEKLFFGSGTQLSVL.

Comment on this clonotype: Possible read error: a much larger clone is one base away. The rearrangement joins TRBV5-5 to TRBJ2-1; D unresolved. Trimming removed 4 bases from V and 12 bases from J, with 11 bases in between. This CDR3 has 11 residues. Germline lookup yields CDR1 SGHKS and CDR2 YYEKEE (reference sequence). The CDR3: CASSDIGVQFF. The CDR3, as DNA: TGTGCCAGCAGCGATATAGGTGTGCAGTTCTTC. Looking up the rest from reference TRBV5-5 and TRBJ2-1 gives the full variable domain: DAGVTQSPTHLIKTRGQQVTLRCSPISGHKSVSWYQQVLGQGPQFIFQYYEKEERGRGNFPDRFSARQFPNYSSELNVNALLLGDSALYLCASSDIGVQFFGPGTRLTVL.